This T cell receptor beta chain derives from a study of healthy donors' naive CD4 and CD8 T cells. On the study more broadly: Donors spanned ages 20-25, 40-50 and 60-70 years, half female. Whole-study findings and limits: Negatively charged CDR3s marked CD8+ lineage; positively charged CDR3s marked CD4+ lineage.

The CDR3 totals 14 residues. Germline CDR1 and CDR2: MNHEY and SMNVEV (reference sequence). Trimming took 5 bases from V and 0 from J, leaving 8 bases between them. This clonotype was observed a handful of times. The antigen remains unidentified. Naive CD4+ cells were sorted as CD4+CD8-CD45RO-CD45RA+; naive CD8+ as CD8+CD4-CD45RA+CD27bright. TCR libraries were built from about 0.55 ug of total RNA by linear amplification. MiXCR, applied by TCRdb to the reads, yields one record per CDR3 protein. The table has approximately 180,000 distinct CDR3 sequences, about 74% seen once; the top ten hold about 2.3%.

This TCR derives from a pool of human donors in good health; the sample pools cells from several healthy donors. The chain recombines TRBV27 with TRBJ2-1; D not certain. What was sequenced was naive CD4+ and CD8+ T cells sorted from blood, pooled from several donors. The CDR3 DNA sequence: TGTGCCAGCAGTACAGCAGTCTCCTACAATGAGCAGTTCTTC. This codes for CASSTAVSYNEQFF.